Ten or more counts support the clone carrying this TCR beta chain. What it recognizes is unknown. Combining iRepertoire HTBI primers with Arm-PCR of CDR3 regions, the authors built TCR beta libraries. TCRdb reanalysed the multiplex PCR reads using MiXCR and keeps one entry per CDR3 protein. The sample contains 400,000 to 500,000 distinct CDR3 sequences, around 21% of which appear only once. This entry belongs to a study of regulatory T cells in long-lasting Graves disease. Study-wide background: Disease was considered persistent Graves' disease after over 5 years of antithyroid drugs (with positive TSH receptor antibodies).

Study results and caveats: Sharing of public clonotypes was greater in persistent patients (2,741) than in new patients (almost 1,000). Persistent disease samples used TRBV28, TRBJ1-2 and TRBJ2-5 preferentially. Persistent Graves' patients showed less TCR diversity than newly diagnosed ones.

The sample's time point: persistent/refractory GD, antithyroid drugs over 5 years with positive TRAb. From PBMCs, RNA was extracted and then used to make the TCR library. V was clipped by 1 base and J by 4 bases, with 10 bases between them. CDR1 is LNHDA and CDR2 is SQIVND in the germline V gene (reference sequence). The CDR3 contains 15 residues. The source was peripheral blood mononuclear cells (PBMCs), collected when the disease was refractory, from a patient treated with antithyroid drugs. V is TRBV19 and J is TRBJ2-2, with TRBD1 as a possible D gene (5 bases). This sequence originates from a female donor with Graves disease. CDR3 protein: CASSIGRVPTGELFF. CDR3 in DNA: TGTGCCAGTAGTATAGGCAGGGTGCCCACCGGGGAGCTGTTTTTT.